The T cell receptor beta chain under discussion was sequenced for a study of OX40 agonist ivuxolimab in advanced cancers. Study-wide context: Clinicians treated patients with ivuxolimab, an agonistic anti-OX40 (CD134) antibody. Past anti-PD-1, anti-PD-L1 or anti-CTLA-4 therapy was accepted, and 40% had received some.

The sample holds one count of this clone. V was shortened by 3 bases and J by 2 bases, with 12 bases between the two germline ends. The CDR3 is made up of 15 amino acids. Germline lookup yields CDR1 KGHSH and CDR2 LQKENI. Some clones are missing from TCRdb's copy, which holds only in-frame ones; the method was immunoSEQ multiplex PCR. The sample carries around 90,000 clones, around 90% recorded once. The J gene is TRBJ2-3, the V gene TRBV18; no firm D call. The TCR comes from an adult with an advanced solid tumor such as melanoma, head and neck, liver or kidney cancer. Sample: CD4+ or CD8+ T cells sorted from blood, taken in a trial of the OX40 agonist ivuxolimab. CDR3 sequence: CASSPPDGATDTQYF. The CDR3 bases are TGTGCCAGCTCACCCCCAGACGGAGCCACAGATACGCAGTATTTT.